Sequencing of this TCR beta chain was carried out in a study of T-cell memory formation after mild COVID-19. General observations from the study: Contracting CD4+ clones were located mainly in CM and EM, and CD8+ clones in EMRA. Second-wave clones reaching peak frequency on day 37 lacked confirmed SARS-CoV-2 specificity.

This clonotype was picked up a small number of times. Its target is not known. TCR alpha and TCR beta cDNA libraries carrying sample barcodes and UMIs were produced by 5'RACE using constant-segment primers. TCRdb re-called the 5' RACE reads with MiXCR, one entry per CDR3 protein. The profile shows about 310,000 distinct CDR3 sequences, around 15% of them singletons. This clonotype was obtained from a man between 18 and 29 years old who had mild COVID-19 (a few samples of this study predate the infection). Cell type and time point are not known. Sequencing was performed on PBMCs or a T cell subset sorted from them (not recorded which).

The CDR3 region is CASSGTTDTQYF. The CDR3 region has the DNA TGCGCCAGCTCCGGGACTACAGATACGCAGTATTTT. The chain carries TRBV10-1 and TRBJ2-3, with a weak D call TRBD2 (6 bases). Germline CDR1 is WNHNN and CDR2 is SYGVQD (reference sequence). V was shortened by 8 bases and J by 3 bases, with 9 bases between the two germline ends. The CDR3 consists of 12 residues.